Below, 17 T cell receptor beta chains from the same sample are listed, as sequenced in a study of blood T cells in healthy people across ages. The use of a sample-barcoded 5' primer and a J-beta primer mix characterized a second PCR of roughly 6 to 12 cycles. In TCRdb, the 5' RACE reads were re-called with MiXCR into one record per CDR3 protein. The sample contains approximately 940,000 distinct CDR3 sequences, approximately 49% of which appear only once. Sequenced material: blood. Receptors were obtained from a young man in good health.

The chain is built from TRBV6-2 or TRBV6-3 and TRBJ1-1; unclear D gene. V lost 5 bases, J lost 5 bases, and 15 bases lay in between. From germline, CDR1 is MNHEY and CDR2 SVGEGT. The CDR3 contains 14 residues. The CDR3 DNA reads TGTGCCAGCAGTCCGCGACTGGGAGTGACTGAAGCTTTCTTT. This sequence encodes CASSPRLGVTEAFF.

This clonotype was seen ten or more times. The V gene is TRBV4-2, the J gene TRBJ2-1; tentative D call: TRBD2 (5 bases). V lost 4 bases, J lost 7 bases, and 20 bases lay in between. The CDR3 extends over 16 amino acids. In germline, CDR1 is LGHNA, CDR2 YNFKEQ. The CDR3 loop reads CASSRARVEVRNEQFF. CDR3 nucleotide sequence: TGTGCCAGCAGCCGCGCTAGGGTGGAGGTCAGGAATGAGCAGTTCTTC.

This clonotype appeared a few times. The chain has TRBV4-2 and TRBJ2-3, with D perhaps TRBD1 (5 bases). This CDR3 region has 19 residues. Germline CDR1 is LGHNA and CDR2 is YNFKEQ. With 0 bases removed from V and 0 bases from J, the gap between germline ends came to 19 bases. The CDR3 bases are TGTGCCAGCAGCCAAGAGGTGGCAGGGCAGCCCGGCAGCACAGATACGCAGTATTTT. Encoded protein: CASSQEVAGQPGSTDTQYF.

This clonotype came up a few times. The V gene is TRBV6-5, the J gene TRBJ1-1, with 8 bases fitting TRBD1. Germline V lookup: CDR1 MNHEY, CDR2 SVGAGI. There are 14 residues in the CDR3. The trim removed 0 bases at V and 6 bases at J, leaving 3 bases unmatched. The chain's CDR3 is CASSYSQGVAEAFF. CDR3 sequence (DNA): TGTGCCAGCAGTTACTCACAGGGGGTCGCTGAAGCTTTCTTT.

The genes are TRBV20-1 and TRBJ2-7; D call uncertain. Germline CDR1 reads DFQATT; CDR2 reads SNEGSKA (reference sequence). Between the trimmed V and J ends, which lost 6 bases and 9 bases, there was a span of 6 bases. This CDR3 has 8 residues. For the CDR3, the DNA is TGCAGTGCCAACTCGCAGTACTTC. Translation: CSANSQYF.

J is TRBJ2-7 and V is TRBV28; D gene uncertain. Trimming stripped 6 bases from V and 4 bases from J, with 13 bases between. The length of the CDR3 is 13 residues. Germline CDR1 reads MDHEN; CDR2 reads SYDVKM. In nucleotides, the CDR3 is TGTGCCAGCAGGCAAGAGACGCCGTACGAGCAGTACTTC. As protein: CASRQETPYEQYF.

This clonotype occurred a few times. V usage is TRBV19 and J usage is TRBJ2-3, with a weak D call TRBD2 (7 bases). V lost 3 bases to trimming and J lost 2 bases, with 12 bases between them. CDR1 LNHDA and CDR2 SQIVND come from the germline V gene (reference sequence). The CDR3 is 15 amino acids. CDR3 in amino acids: CASSITGGSTDTQYF. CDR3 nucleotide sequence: TGTGCCAGTAGTATTACGGGGGGCTCCACAGATACGCAGTATTTT.

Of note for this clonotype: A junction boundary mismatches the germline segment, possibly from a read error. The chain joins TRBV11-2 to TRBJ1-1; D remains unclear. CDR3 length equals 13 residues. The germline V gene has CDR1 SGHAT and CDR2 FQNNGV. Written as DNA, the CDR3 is TGTGCCAGCAGCGTAGATGAGAACACTGAAGCTTTCTTT. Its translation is CASSVDENTEAFF. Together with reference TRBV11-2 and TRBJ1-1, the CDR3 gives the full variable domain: EAGVAQSPRYKIIEKRQSVAFWCNPISGHATLYWYQQILGQGPKLLIQFQNNGVVDDSQLPKDRFSAERLKGVDSTLKIQPAKLEDSAVYLCASSVDENTEAFFGQGTRLTVV.

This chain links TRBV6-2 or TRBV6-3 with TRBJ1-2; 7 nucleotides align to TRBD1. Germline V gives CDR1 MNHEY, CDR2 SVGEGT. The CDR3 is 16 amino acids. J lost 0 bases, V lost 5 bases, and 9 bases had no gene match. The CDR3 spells CASSAGQAPANYGYTF. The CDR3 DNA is TGTGCCAGCAGTGCCGGACAGGCTCCAGCTAACTATGGCTACACCTTC.

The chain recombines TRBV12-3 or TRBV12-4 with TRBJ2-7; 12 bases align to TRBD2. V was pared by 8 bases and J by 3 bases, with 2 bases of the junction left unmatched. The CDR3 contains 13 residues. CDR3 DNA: TGTGCCAGCCTGACTAGCGGGAGCTACGAGCAGTACTTC. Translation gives CASLTSGSYEQYF.

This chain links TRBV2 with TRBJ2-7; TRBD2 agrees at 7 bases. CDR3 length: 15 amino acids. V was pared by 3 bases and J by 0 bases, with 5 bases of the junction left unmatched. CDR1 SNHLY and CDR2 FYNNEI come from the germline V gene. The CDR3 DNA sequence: TGTGCCAGCAGTGATTTCAGCGGGAACTCCTACGAGCAGTACTTC. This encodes CASSDFSGNSYEQYF.

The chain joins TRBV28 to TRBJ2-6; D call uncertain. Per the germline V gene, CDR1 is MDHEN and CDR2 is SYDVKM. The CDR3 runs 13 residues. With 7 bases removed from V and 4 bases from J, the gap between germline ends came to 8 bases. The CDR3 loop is CASNPPGANVLTF. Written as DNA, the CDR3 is TGTGCCAGCAATCCTCCCGGGGCCAACGTCCTGACTTTC. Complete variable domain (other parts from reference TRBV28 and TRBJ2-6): DVKVTQSSRYLVKRTGEKVFLECVQDMDHENMFWYRQDPGLGLRLIYFSYDVKMKEKGDIPEGYSVSREKKERFSLILESASTNQTSMYLCASNPPGANVLTFGAGSRLTVL.

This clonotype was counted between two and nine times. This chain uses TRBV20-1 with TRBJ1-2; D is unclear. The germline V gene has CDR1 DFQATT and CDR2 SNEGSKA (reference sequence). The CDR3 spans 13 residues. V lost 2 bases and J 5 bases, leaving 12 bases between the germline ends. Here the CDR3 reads CSARLARKYGYTF. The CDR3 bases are TGCAGTGCTAGACTTGCAAGGAAATATGGCTACACCTTC.

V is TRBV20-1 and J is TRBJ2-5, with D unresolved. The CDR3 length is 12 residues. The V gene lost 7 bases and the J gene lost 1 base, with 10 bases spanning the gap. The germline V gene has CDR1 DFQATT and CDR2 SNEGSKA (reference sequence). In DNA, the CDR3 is TGCAGTGGCGTTGGTACCCAAGAGACCCAGTACTTC. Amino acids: CSGVGTQETQYF.

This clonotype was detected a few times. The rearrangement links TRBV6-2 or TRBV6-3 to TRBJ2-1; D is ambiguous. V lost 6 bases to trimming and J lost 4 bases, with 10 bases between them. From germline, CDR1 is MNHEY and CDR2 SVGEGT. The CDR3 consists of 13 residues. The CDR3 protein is CASRSTAYNEQFF. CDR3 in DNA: TGTGCCAGCAGGTCTACAGCTTACAATGAGCAGTTCTTC.

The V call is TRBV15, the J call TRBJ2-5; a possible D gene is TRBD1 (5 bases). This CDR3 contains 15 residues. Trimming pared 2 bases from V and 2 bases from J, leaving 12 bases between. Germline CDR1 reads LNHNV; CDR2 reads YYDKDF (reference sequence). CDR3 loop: CATSRRTGWQETQYF. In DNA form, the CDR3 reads TGTGCCACCAGCAGAAGAACAGGATGGCAAGAGACCCAGTACTTC.

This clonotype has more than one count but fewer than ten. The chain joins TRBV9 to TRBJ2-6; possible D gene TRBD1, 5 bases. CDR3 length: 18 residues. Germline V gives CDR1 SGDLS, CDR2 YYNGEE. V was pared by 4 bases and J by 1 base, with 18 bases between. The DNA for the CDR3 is TGTGCCAGCAGCACAAAGGACATGGCGGATTCTGGGGCCAACGTCCTGACTTTC. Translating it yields CASSTKDMADSGANVLTF.